The 32 T cell receptor beta chains reported below all come from one sample, sequenced in a study of CD8 T cells in Susac syndrome (dated by TCRdb to about 2019). To prepare the library, the immunoSEQ multiplex PCR assay was applied. RNA was extracted using the RNeasy kit, and about 0.45 to 1 ug of the RNA was reverse transcribed with random hexamers. TCRdb handled the public reads itself, with Q25 trimming in fastp and clone calling in MiXCR, and kept productive beta chains. Entries are consolidated by CDR3 protein sequence, retaining the most common genes and DNA. The sample table lists about 47,000 distinct CDR3 sequences, approximately 92% of them with a count of one. The ten largest clones capture 0.35% to 0.5% of the sample. Sequencing was done on a sample of CD8+ T cells from PBMCs. These receptors all stem from a human donor in good health.

The rearrangement links TRBV7-2 to TRBJ2-7; 11 bases align to TRBD2. Unmatched junction bases numbered 6, after V lost 6 bases and J lost 2 bases. This CDR3 has 15 residues. Per the germline V gene, CDR1 is SGHTA and CDR2 is FQGNSA. The CDR3 DNA is TGTGCCAGCAGTTTTACTAGCGGGAGACCCTACGAGCAGTACTTC. Translated: CASSFTSGRPYEQYF.

The J gene is TRBJ2-2, the V gene TRBV30, with D uncertain. Germline values: CDR1 GTSNPN, CDR2 SVGIG (reference sequence). V was cut by 2 bases and J by 5 bases, with 12 bases left in between. The CDR3 loop spans 14 amino acids. CDR3: CAWSWGEGTGELFF. The CDR3 DNA reads TGTGCCTGGAGTTGGGGTGAAGGGACCGGGGAGCTGTTTTTT.

This chain joins TRBV4-1 and TRBJ2-1, with a weak D call TRBD2 (6 bases). This CDR3 has 15 amino acids. V was trimmed by 6 bases and J by 1 base, leaving 13 bases between them. Germline CDR1 MGHRA, CDR2 YSYEKL. Here the CDR3 reads CASRGRTGSYNEQFF. The CDR3 DNA reads TGCGCCAGCAGGGGGAGGACTGGGTCCTACAATGAGCAGTTCTTC.

This clonotype was counted between two and nine times. V gene TRBV19 combines with J gene TRBJ2-7, with D uncertain. CDR1 and CDR2 from the germline V gene are LNHDA and SQIVND (reference sequence). V lost 6 bases, J lost 1 base, and 10 bases lay in between. This CDR3 has 13 amino acids. CDR3 region: CASSTSFSYEQYF. CDR3 DNA: TGTGCCAGTAGCACGTCTTTTTCCTACGAGCAGTACTTC.

The chain employs TRBV3-1 and TRBJ2-3; 10 bases align to TRBD2. Per the germline V gene, CDR1 is LGHDT and CDR2 is YNNKEL (reference sequence). The CDR3 covers 16 residues. The V gene end was trimmed by 2 bases and the J gene end by 1 base; junction bases not matched to a gene: 3. The CDR3 DNA reads as TGTGCCAGCAGCCAACGACTAGCGGGCCGCACAGATACGCAGTATTTT. Encoded protein: CASSQRLAGRTDTQYF.

Written as DNA, the CDR3 is TGTGCCAGCAGCTTTGGGTCTTTAGAGGGCCGTTGGACAGATACGCAGTATTTT. As protein: CASSFGSLEGRWTDTQYF. The genes are TRBV7-6 and TRBJ2-3; D is possibly TRBD2 (5 bases). V lost 3 bases, J lost 3 bases, and 22 bases lay in between. This CDR3 comprises 18 residues. Germline CDR1 reads SGHVS; CDR2 reads FNYEAQ.

The J gene is TRBJ2-2, the V gene TRBV30; D might be TRBD2 (5 bases). The V end was cut by 3 bases, the J end by 4 bases, with 12 bases between. The CDR3 consists of 14 residues. Germline V lookup: CDR1 GTSNPN, CDR2 SVGIG (reference sequence). In nucleotides, the CDR3 is TGTGCCTGGAGGCCTCCGGGAATCACCGGGGAGCTGTTTTTT. This codes for CAWRPPGITGELFF.

V is TRBV18 and J is TRBJ1-2, with D unclear. The CDR3 sequence is 17 residues long. Trimming shortened V by 0 bases and J by 3 bases, and 17 bases separated the two germline ends. Per the germline V gene, CDR1 is KGHSH and CDR2 is LQKENI. The CDR3 loop is CASSPPGPKSQYYGYTF. The CDR3 DNA reads as TGTGCCAGCTCACCACCGGGCCCGAAAAGCCAGTACTATGGCTACACCTTC.

This rearrangement joins TRBV6-6 to TRBJ2-1; 12 positions agree with TRBD2. The CDR3 runs 16 residues. With 0 bases clipped from V and 4 bases from J, the junction kept 1 base outside the gene matches. Germline loops: CDR1 MNHNY, CDR2 SVGAGI (reference sequence). Here the CDR3 reads CASSYSTSGGYNEQFF. The CDR3 nucleotides read TGTGCCAGCAGTTACTCGACTAGCGGGGGTTACAATGAGCAGTTCTTC.

This chain uses TRBV7-8 with TRBJ1-1, with 8 bases fitting TRBD1. The V segment lost 3 bases and the J segment 7 bases; nucleotides outside the gene matches: 13. The CDR3 has 16 amino acids. Germline V gene lookup returns CDR1 SGHVS and CDR2 FQNEAQ. CDR3 residues: CASSFDRGGGNVEAFF. The CDR3 nucleotides are TGTGCCAGCAGCTTCGACAGGGGCGGGGGAAATGTTGAAGCTTTCTTT.

The rearrangement uses TRBV9 and TRBJ2-1, with 10 bases that match TRBD2. V lost 0 bases and J lost 4; bases outside the gene matches: 4. The length of the CDR3 is 16 residues. The germline CDR1 and CDR2 sequences are SGDLS and YYNGEE. Here the CDR3 DNA reads TGTGCCAGCAGCGTAGAGGAGACTAGCGGGTACAATGAGCAGTTCTTC. This translates into CASSVEETSGYNEQFF.

CDR3 amino acids: CASSKTSNWNEQFF. As DNA, the CDR3 is TGTGCCAGCAGTAAGACTAGCAATTGGAATGAGCAGTTCTTC. The rearrangement links TRBV6-2 or TRBV6-3 to TRBJ2-1; 7 nucleotides agree with TRBD2. This CDR3 region has 14 residues. Germline CDR1 and CDR2: MNHEY and SVGEGT. The V segment lost 5 bases and the J segment 7 bases; nucleotides outside the gene matches: 8.

The chain couples TRBV19 to TRBJ1-1, with TRBD1 identical over 10 bases. The V segment lost 3 bases and the J segment 1 base; nucleotides outside the gene matches: 2. Germline V lookup: CDR1 LNHDA, CDR2 SQIVND (reference sequence). CDR3 length equals 15 residues. The CDR3 protein is CASSIGDRGNTEAFF. CDR3 nucleotide sequence: TGTGCCAGTAGTATCGGGGACAGGGGGAACACTGAAGCTTTCTTT.

This clonotype occurred once. The rearrangement links TRBV12-3 or TRBV12-4 to TRBJ1-1, with D uncertain. The CDR3 contains 16 residues. V was trimmed by 3 bases and J by 1 base, leaving 15 bases between them. The CDR3 protein is CASSFRSGGRNTEAFF. The CDR3 coding sequence is TGTGCCAGCAGTTTTCGCTCCGGTGGTAGGAACACTGAAGCTTTCTTT.

The chain couples TRBV15 to TRBJ2-6; D is possibly TRBD2 (6 bases). The germline V and J ends were trimmed by 3 bases and 0 bases, with 12 bases remaining between them. The CDR3 runs 17 residues. Per the germline V gene, CDR1 is LNHNV and CDR2 is YYDKDF (reference sequence). In DNA, the CDR3 is TGTGCCACCAGCAGGAATGTGGGGGGCTCTGGGGCCAACGTCCTGACTTTC. Amino acid sequence: CATSRNVGGSGANVLTF.

The chain couples TRBV20-1 to TRBJ2-1, with 8 positions matching TRBD2. Germline CDR1 and CDR2: DFQATT and SNEGSKA (reference sequence). The CDR3 sequence is 15 residues long. V was pared by 0 bases and J by 9 bases, with 10 bases of the junction left unmatched. The CDR3 DNA reads as TGCAGTGCTAGAGATTGGTCTAGCGGGCAACTTGAGCAGTTCTTC. Translation gives CSARDWSSGQLEQFF.

J is TRBJ2-5 and V is TRBV2, with D perhaps being TRBD1 or TRBD2 (5 bases each). The CDR3 totals 14 residues. Germline CDR1 reads SNHLY; CDR2 reads FYNNEI. The V and J ends lost 3 bases and 0 bases respectively, with 8 bases between them. The CDR3 DNA reads TGTGCCAGCAGTGATGGGGGTTACCAAGAGACCCAGTACTTC. As protein: CASSDGGYQETQYF.

The chain has TRBV6-5 and TRBJ1-1, with no clear D. Germline V CDR1 and CDR2: MNHEY, SVGAGI. This CDR3 has 12 amino acids. V dropped 6 bases and J dropped 4 bases, with 9 bases sitting between them. The CDR3 coding sequence is TGTGCCAGCAGCCCGGAGGGCACTGAAGCTTTCTTT. This encodes CASSPEGTEAFF.

This clonotype has a single count. This sequence joins TRBV6-5 and TRBJ2-1, with a tentative D call TRBD2 (5 bases). Germline CDR1 reads MNHEY; CDR2 reads SVGAGI. Trimming stripped 0 bases from V and 12 bases from J, with 15 bases between. This CDR3 has 14 amino acids. The CDR3 DNA follows: TGTGCCAGCAGTTACTCTCGGGCCGCACGGGGGCAGTTCTTC. Translated, it gives CASSYSRAARGQFF.

The V call is TRBV30, the J call TRBJ1-2; D is undetermined. Trimming took off 3 bases at V and 4 bases at J, with 6 bases between the two ends. The V gene's germline CDR1 is GTSNPN and CDR2 SVGIG (reference sequence). CDR3 length: 11 amino acids. The CDR3 coding sequence is TGTGCCTGGAGGGGCCGCTATGGCTACACCTTC. Translated, it gives CAWRGRYGYTF.

The chain has TRBV6-5 and TRBJ1-2; 9 bases line up with TRBD1. CDR1 MNHEY and CDR2 SVGAGI come from the germline V gene. Trimming cost V 4 bases and J 2 bases; bases outside gene matches: 11. The CDR3 has 17 amino acids. The DNA for the CDR3 is TGTGCCAGCAGTTTGGGAGGCCTGGGACAGGGAAACTATGGCTACACCTTC. Residues: CASSLGGLGQGNYGYTF.

The chain employs TRBV20-1 and TRBJ2-7; D perhaps matches TRBD2 (5 bases). Trimming cost V 6 bases and J 2 bases, with 11 bases left between them. Germline CDR1 reads DFQATT; CDR2 reads SNEGSKA (reference sequence). This CDR3 contains 12 residues. CDR3 nucleotides: TGCAGTGCCCGGGGAGCAGCCTACGAGCAGTACTTC. It specifies CSARGAAYEQYF.

This chain links TRBV5-4 with TRBJ2-3; 9 bases map to TRBD2. With 3 bases clipped from V and 4 bases from J, the junction kept 9 bases outside the gene matches. Per germline, CDR1 SGHNT and CDR2 YYREEE (reference sequence). The CDR3 totals 16 residues. This CDR3 reads CASSSWVAGVSDTQYF. In DNA form, the CDR3 reads TGTGCCAGCAGCTCCTGGGTAGCGGGAGTGTCAGATACGCAGTATTTT.

The chain employs TRBV11-2 and TRBJ2-5; perhaps TRBD1 as D (6 bases). The V and J ends lost 5 bases and 2 bases respectively, with 18 bases between them. The CDR3 extends over 16 amino acids. Looked up from germline, CDR1 is SGHAT and CDR2 is FQNNGV. CDR3 sequence: CASSPRQGNPQETQYF. For the CDR3, the DNA is TGTGCCAGCAGCCCTCGGCAGGGGAACCCTCAAGAGACCCAGTACTTC.

The chain is built from TRBV6-5 and TRBJ2-2; D call uncertain. CDR3 length: 12 residues. In germline, CDR1 is MNHEY, CDR2 SVGAGI. Trimming stripped 4 bases from V and 0 bases from J, with 0 bases between. This CDR3 is CASSSNTGELFF. In DNA, the CDR3 is TGTGCCAGCAGTTCGAACACCGGGGAGCTGTTTTTT.

The V and J genes are TRBV19 and TRBJ2-7; D is ambiguous. Germline-derived CDR1 and CDR2 are LNHDA and SQIVND (reference sequence). Trimming removed 4 bases from V and 0 bases from J, with 13 bases in between. The CDR3 is 15 residues long. The chain's CDR3 is CASSRDRMSSYEQYF. The CDR3 nucleotides read TGTGCCAGTAGTAGAGACCGAATGAGCTCCTACGAGCAGTACTTC. The complete variable domain, with remaining parts taken from reference TRBV19 and TRBJ2-7, reads DGGITQSPKYLFRKEGQNVTLSCEQNLNHDAMYWYRQDPGQGLRLIYYSQIVNDFQKGDIAEGYSVSREKKESFPLTVTSAQKNPTAFYLCASSRDRMSSYEQYFGPGTRLTVT.

The chain couples TRBV6-1 to TRBJ2-2; D uncertain. The ends were cut back, 0 bases at V and 6 bases at J, with 11 bases in the middle. CDR3 size: 15 residues. The germline gives CDR1 MNHNS, CDR2 SASEGT. The CDR3 reads CASSEAILVAGELFF. CDR3 bases: TGTGCCAGCAGTGAAGCTATTTTAGTAGCCGGGGAGCTGTTTTTT.

The chain's CDR3 is CASSSTGGRYEQYF. The CDR3 DNA is TGTGCCAGCAGTTCGACAGGGGGTAGGTACGAGCAGTACTTC. The rearrangement joins TRBV27 to TRBJ2-7; the match to TRBD1 covers 9 bases. In germline, CDR1 is MNHEY, CDR2 SMNVEV (reference sequence). Germline trimming cut 4 bases from V and 4 bases from J; bases unmatched to any gene: 5. This CDR3 is 14 amino acids long.

J is TRBJ2-7 and V is TRBV5-4, with D perhaps TRBD2 (6 bases). V lost 4 bases, J lost 2 bases, and 16 bases lay in between. CDR3 length: 15 residues. Germline values: CDR1 SGHNT, CDR2 YYREEE (reference sequence). CDR3 sequence reads: CASSRGAGSTYEQYF. The CDR3 nucleotides read TGTGCCAGCAGCCGGGGCGCGGGGTCGACCTACGAGCAGTACTTC.

V gene TRBV6-6 combines with J gene TRBJ2-3; a possible D gene is TRBD2 (6 bases). Germline-derived CDR1 and CDR2 are MNHNY and SVGAGI (reference sequence). There are 16 residues in the CDR3. The V and J ends lost 2 bases and 4 bases respectively, with 16 bases between them. The CDR3 DNA reads as TGTGCCAGCAGTTACCACGGGGCGGGAAGGGCAGATACGCAGTATTTT. Its protein product is CASSYHGAGRADTQYF.

This clonotype was seen only a few times. This chain connects TRBV11-2 to TRBJ1-1; D may be TRBD1 (6 bases). CDR3 size: 16 residues. Trimming removed 2 bases at V and 2 bases at J, with 15 bases between. Germline V CDR1 and CDR2: SGHAT, FQNNGV. The CDR3 DNA sequence: TGTGCCAGCAGCTTACTCACACCGGGGACAAACACTGAAGCTTTCTTT. Protein: CASSLLTPGTNTEAFF.

This rearrangement joins TRBV24-1 to TRBJ2-7, with D unclear. The CDR3 extends over 13 amino acids. Germline V lookup: CDR1 KGHDR, CDR2 SFDVKD. V was cut by 5 bases and J by 0 bases, with 7 bases left in between. CDR3 DNA sequence: TGTGCCACCAGTGGGGCCTACTCCTACGAGCAGTACTTC. Translating gives CATSGAYSYEQYF.